These 23 T cell receptor beta chains originate from one sample sequenced in a study of blood T cell repertoires in COVID-19. Method: immunoSEQ multiplex PCR; TCRdb's copy keeps in-frame clones and lacks some. The sample yields about 230,000 clones, about 79% seen once. The sequencing sample was made of peripheral blood. These receptors all stem from a man aged 40-49 years who had recovered from COVID-19.

The chain is built from TRBV3-1 (or the pseudogene TRBV3-2) and TRBJ2-7; 9 positions agree with TRBD1. The V gene end was trimmed by 1 base and the J gene end by 2 bases; junction bases not matched to a gene: 6. This CDR3 has 16 amino acids. Germline CDR1 and CDR2: LGHDT and YNNKEL (reference sequence). CDR3 loop: CASSQVAGQGAYEQYF. In DNA form, the CDR3 reads TGTGCCAGCAGCCAAGTCGCGGGACAGGGTGCCTACGAGCAGTACTTC.

This chain uses TRBV5-1 with TRBJ2-2, with TRBD2 matching over 8 bases. The germline gives CDR1 SGHRS, CDR2 YFSETQ. This CDR3 has 17 residues. Trimming at V came to 4 bases and at J to 3 bases, leaving 11 bases not matched to a gene. CDR3 residues: CASSPVGAGADTGELFF. The CDR3 DNA is TGCGCCAGCAGCCCGGTGGGAGCGGGAGCGGACACCGGGGAGCTGTTTTTT.

The chain carries TRBV4-3 and TRBJ2-7, with a possible D match to TRBD2 (6 bases). Between the trimmed V and J ends, which lost 3 bases and 4 bases, there was a span of 13 bases. This CDR3 comprises 14 residues. CDR1 LGHNA and CDR2 YSLEER come from the germline V gene. The CDR3: CASSQDWRGYEQYF. CDR3 DNA sequence: TGCGCCAGCAGCCAGGACTGGCGGGGTTACGAGCAGTACTTC.

This clone was recorded only once. The CDR3 DNA is TGTGCCAGCAGCCCCGCTATAGATTACAGGGGGCGCGGCTATGGCTACACCTTC. Translation: CASSPAIDYRGRGYGYTF. This chain joins TRBV9 and TRBJ1-2; 9 bases agree with TRBD1. Germline lookup yields CDR1 SGDLS and CDR2 YYNGEE. The V gene end was trimmed by 4 bases and the J gene end by 4 bases; junction bases not matched to a gene: 17. This CDR3 region has 18 residues. Drawing the rest from reference TRBV9 and TRBJ1-2, the complete variable domain is DSGVTQTPKHLITATGQRVTLRCSPRSGDLSVYWYQQSLDQGLQFLIQYYNGEERAKGNILERFSAQQFPDLHSELNLSSLELGDSALYFCASSPAIDYRGRGYGYTFGSGTRLTVV.

This rearrangement joins TRBV14 to TRBJ2-3; D is possibly TRBD1 (5 bases). V lost 2 bases, J lost 6 bases, and 9 bases lay in between. Germline CDR1 and CDR2: SGHDN and FVKESK. The CDR3 totals 13 residues. CDR3 nucleotide sequence: TGTGCCAGCAGCCAACGACAGCGCGATACGCAGTATTTT. Translation gives CASSQRQRDTQYF. The entire variable domain, with the rest obtained from reference TRBV14 and TRBJ2-3, is as follows: EAGVTQFPSHSVIEKGQTVTLRCDPISGHDNLYWYRRVMGKEIKFLLHFVKESKQDESGMPNNRFLAERTGGTYSTLKVQPAELEDSGVYFCASSQRQRDTQYFGPGTRLTVL.

The rearrangement links TRBV12-3 or TRBV12-4 to TRBJ1-1; 9 bases align to TRBD1. After removal of 4 bases from V and 9 bases from J, the junction contained 6 bases not matched to a gene. The CDR3 spans 13 residues. CDR3 residues: CASSSRQGVKAFF. The CDR3 nucleotides read TGTGCCAGCAGTTCTAGACAGGGGGTGAAAGCTTTCTTT.

J is TRBJ2-5 and V is TRBV5-1, with 7 bases matching TRBD1. This CDR3 contains 15 residues. J lost 1 base, V lost 2 bases, and 5 bases had no gene match. Germline V CDR1 and CDR2: SGHRS, YFSETQ. The CDR3 spells CASSFGTALQETQYF. CDR3 coding DNA: TGCGCCAGCAGCTTTGGGACAGCACTCCAAGAGACCCAGTACTTC.

The chain recombines TRBV19 with TRBJ1-5; 8 bases are shared with TRBD1. Germline V CDR1 and CDR2: LNHDA, SQIVND (reference sequence). J gave up 1 base and V 3 bases, and 5 bases lay outside the gene matches. The CDR3 consists of 16 residues. CDR3 in amino acids: CASSIGDRGSNQPQHF. The CDR3 DNA reads as TGTGCCAGTAGTATTGGTGACAGGGGAAGCAATCAGCCCCAGCATTTT.

The gene calls are TRBV5-1 and TRBJ1-4; TRBD1 agrees at 11 bases. Germline-derived CDR1 and CDR2 are SGHRS and YFSETQ. The CDR3 has 15 residues. V shed 3 bases, J shed 4 bases, and the junction held 2 bases outside the gene matches. The CDR3 sequence is CASSWDRGNNEKLFF. The CDR3 DNA follows: TGCGCCAGCAGCTGGGACAGGGGGAATAATGAAAAACTGTTTTTT.

The gene calls are TRBV7-2 and TRBJ1-2; 8 nucleotides agree with TRBD1. The germline V gene has CDR1 SGHTA and CDR2 FQGNSA. V dropped 5 bases and J dropped 8; count of bases not matched to a gene: 10. The CDR3 is 14 amino acids. CDR3 bases: TGTGCCAGCAGCCCCGACAGGGGCCCCTGGGGCTACACCTTC. Translation gives CASSPDRGPWGYTF.

Only a few counts were recorded for this clone. J is TRBJ1-2 and V is TRBV27; D not certain. The V and J ends lost 3 bases and 0 bases respectively, with 5 bases between them. The CDR3 extends over 13 amino acids. CDR1 is MNHEY and CDR2 is SMNVEV in the germline V gene (reference sequence). CDR3 coding DNA: TGTGCCAGCAGTTTTTCCGCTAACTATGGCTACACCTTC. Its protein is CASSFSANYGYTF.

The J gene is TRBJ2-7, the V gene TRBV6-5; 8 bases fit TRBD1. V shed 4 bases, J shed 2 bases, and the junction held 7 bases outside the gene matches. This CDR3 region has 15 residues. Per germline, CDR1 MNHEY and CDR2 SVGAGI. The CDR3 loop is CASSSLTTGAYEQYF. CDR3 in DNA: TGTGCCAGCAGTTCCCTTACGACAGGGGCCTACGAGCAGTACTTC.

The rearrangement links TRBV9 to TRBJ1-4; 10 bases are shared with TRBD1. CDR3 length equals 15 residues. The V gene end was trimmed by 4 bases and the J gene end by 8 bases; junction bases not matched to a gene: 8. Germline loops: CDR1 SGDLS, CDR2 YYNGEE. CDR3 loop: CASSYGQGGREKLFF. CDR3 coding DNA: TGTGCCAGCAGCTACGGACAGGGGGGACGAGAAAAACTGTTTTTT.

This clone has just one count. V usage is TRBV10-3 and J usage is TRBJ1-3; 7 bases align to TRBD1. The ends lost 2 bases at V and 1 base at J; junction bases unmatched: 5. Germline V gene data show CDR1 as ENHRY and CDR2 as SYGVKD. This CDR3 contains 16 residues. CDR3 in DNA: TGTGCCATCAGTGAGCAGGGGGGAATGTCTGGAAACACCATATATTTT. Translation gives CAISEQGGMSGNTIYF.

The chain couples TRBV25-1 to TRBJ1-2; D remains ambiguous. The ends were cut back, 1 base at V and 2 bases at J, with 11 bases in the middle. This CDR3 is 15 amino acids long. The germline V gene encodes CDR1 MGHDK and CDR2 SYGVNS. In nucleotides, the CDR3 is TGTGCCAGCAGTGAATCCCGGAACGGGAACTATGGCTACACCTTC. It codes for CASSESRNGNYGYTF.

Concerning this clone itself: Different DNA sequences within this sample yield the same CDR3. The gene calls are TRBV6-5 and TRBJ2-7, with D perhaps TRBD1 (5 bases). Trimming pared 2 bases from V and 0 bases from J, leaving 11 bases between. The germline gives CDR1 MNHEY, CDR2 SVGAGI. The CDR3 length is 15 residues. The CDR3 loop is CASSYGAGSSYEQYF. The CDR3 DNA sequence: TGTGCCAGCAGTTACGGGGCAGGAAGCTCCTACGAGCAGTACTTC.

The CDR3 DNA reads as TGTGCCAGCAGCTTCACGGGGATGAACACTGAAGCTTTCTTT. This translates into CASSFTGMNTEAFF. The chain uses TRBV7-2 and TRBJ1-1; D remains ambiguous. The CDR3 has 14 amino acids. CDR1 is SGHTA and CDR2 is FQGNSA in the germline V gene. Between the trimmed V and J ends, which lost 3 bases and 0 bases, there was a span of 8 bases.

This chain connects TRBV5-4 to TRBJ2-6; D possibly corresponds to TRBD2 (5 bases). There are 16 residues in the CDR3. CDR1 and CDR2 (germline): SGHNT, YYREEE (reference sequence). V was trimmed by 0 bases and J by 2 bases, leaving 9 bases between them. In nucleotides, the CDR3 is TGTGCCAGCAGCTTGGGTGTGGGAGCTGGGGCCAACGTCCTGACTTTC. Protein: CASSLGVGAGANVLTF.

This clone was recorded only once. This chain links TRBV2 with TRBJ2-2; 8 positions match TRBD1. Germline V gene sequence: CDR1 SNHLY, CDR2 FYNNEI. The trim removed 7 bases at V and 2 bases at J, leaving 9 bases unmatched. The CDR3 totals 16 residues. CDR3 in amino acids: CASIQEAGGNTGELFF. For the CDR3, the DNA is TGTGCCAGCATTCAAGAGGCAGGGGGCAACACCGGGGAGCTGTTTTTT.

The rearrangement joins TRBV6-6 to TRBJ2-2; D ambiguous. Germline V lookup: CDR1 MNHNY, CDR2 SVGAGI (reference sequence). The V end was cut by 3 bases, the J end by 2 bases, with 7 bases between. The CDR3 spans 14 residues. DNA for the CDR3: TGTGCCAGCAGTTATGGCCGAAACACCGGGGAGCTGTTTTTT. Translating gives CASSYGRNTGELFF.

The chain recombines TRBV6-1 with TRBJ2-2; TRBD2 matches at 7 bases. This CDR3 contains 12 residues. With 11 bases clipped from V and 3 bases from J, the junction kept 3 bases outside the gene matches. CDR1 and CDR2 (germline): MNHNS, SASEGT. CDR3 protein: CASGGYTGELFF. The CDR3 DNA reads TGTGCCTCCGGGGGGTACACCGGGGAGCTGTTTTTT.

The rearrangement uses TRBV6-1 and TRBJ1-5, with D possibly matching TRBD1 (5 bases). The CDR3 consists of 16 residues. Germline loops: CDR1 MNHNS, CDR2 SASEGT. Trimming removed 1 base at V and 3 bases at J, with 13 bases between. Here the CDR3 DNA reads TGTGCCAGCAGTGAAGTGGAGGGGCTGTTCAATCAGCCCCAGCATTTT. Translating it yields CASSEVEGLFNQPQHF.

This chain's CDR3 is CAIKGTENTEAFF. The DNA for the CDR3 is TGTGCCATCAAAGGGACAGAGAACACTGAAGCTTTCTTT. This chain joins TRBV10-3 and TRBJ1-1; 7 nucleotides line up with TRBD1. With 7 bases clipped from V and 1 base from J, the junction kept 3 bases outside the gene matches. Germline CDR1 and CDR2: ENHRY and SYGVKD. The CDR3 is 13 residues long.